This is a list of T cell receptor beta chains from one sample in a study of T cell responses to AZD1222 COVID-19 vaccine. The method was immunoSEQ multiplex PCR; TCRdb's version includes in-frame clones alone and lacks a portion of them. The sample has around 87,000 clones, about nine tenths seen once; the top ten hold about 24%. This sample comprised peripheral blood, obtained on day 0 of AZD1222 vaccination. The source is an adult in good health. The CDR3 runs from the conserved cysteine through the conserved F or W.

v_call: TRBV7-9; j_call: TRBJ1-2; cdr3_length: 15; cdr3_aa: CASSSVGSVGYGYTF
v_call: TRBV6-2/TRBV6-3; j_call: TRBJ1-4; cdr3_length: 13; cdr3_aa: CASSETVNEKLFF
v_call: TRBV4-2; j_call: TRBJ2-5; cdr3_length: 14; cdr3_aa: CASSQGGAQETQYF
v_call: TRBV11-2; j_call: TRBJ2-7; cdr3_length: 16; cdr3_aa: CASSKNREVSSYEQYF
v_call: TRBV28; j_call: TRBJ1-3; cdr3_length: 16; cdr3_aa: CASSTSSGAIGNTIYF
v_call: TRBV2; j_call: TRBJ1-3; cdr3_length: 14; cdr3_aa: CATTPGLRGNTIYF
v_call: TRBV3-1/TRBV3-2; j_call: TRBJ2-5; cdr3_length: 15; cdr3_aa: CASRRTTGLVETQYF
v_call: TRBV6-5; j_call: TRBJ1-1; cdr3_length: 15; cdr3_aa: CASSYQWTGNTEAFF
v_call: TRBV7-9; j_call: TRBJ1-2; cdr3_length: 15; cdr3_aa: CASSLAGQGFYGYTF
v_call: TRBV29-1; j_call: TRBJ1-1; cdr3_length: 13; cdr3_aa: CSVDRGVNTEAFF
v_call: TRBV5-4; j_call: TRBJ2-3; cdr3_length: 18; cdr3_aa: CASSDGLAGGPRTDTQYF
v_call: TRBV14; j_call: TRBJ1-2; cdr3_length: 17; cdr3_aa: CASSQGVGRIGDNGYTF
v_call: TRBV5-1; j_call: TRBJ2-1; cdr3_length: 15; cdr3_aa: CATRTSGGSINEQFF
v_call: TRBV10-3; j_call: TRBJ2-2; cdr3_length: 14; cdr3_aa: CAISGGLDTGELFF
v_call: TRBV10-3; j_call: TRBJ1-3; cdr3_length: 17; cdr3_aa: CAISESRGQGAGNTIYF
v_call: TRBV12-3/TRBV12-4; j_call: TRBJ2-7; cdr3_length: 12; cdr3_aa: CASSEQGYEQYF
v_call: TRBV5-1; j_call: TRBJ1-3; cdr3_length: 15; cdr3_aa: CASSLSPTAGNTIYF
v_call: TRBV3-1/TRBV3-2; j_call: TRBJ2-1; cdr3_length: 12; cdr3_aa: CASSRLAYEQFF
v_call: TRBV25-1; j_call: TRBJ2-2; cdr3_length: 14; cdr3_aa: CASSSFSNTGELFF
v_call: TRBV12-3/TRBV12-4; j_call: TRBJ1-2; cdr3_length: 13; cdr3_aa: CASSSGTNYGYTF
v_call: TRBV18; j_call: TRBJ2-3; cdr3_length: 14; cdr3_aa: CASSPPERPDTQYF
v_call: TRBV4-1; j_call: TRBJ2-7; cdr3_length: 15; cdr3_aa: CASRPTGTGVYEQYF
v_call: TRBV5-1; j_call: TRBJ1-2; cdr3_length: 13; cdr3_aa: CASKGDRFYGYTF
v_call: TRBV20-1; j_call: TRBJ2-1; cdr3_length: 11; cdr3_aa: CSASEGREQFF
v_call: TRBV3-1/TRBV3-2; j_call: TRBJ1-3; cdr3_length: 17; cdr3_aa: CASSQKGQFSSGNTIYF
v_call: TRBV6-2/TRBV6-3; j_call: TRBJ1-6; cdr3_length: 17; cdr3_aa: CASSYSTSGNYNSPLHF
v_call: TRBV29-1; j_call: TRBJ1-1; cdr3_length: 20; cdr3_aa: CSVPAVGYDREFVTGTEAFF
v_call: TRBV7-9; j_call: TRBJ1-6; cdr3_length: 13; cdr3_aa: CASSNRGASPLHF
v_call: TRBV7-8; j_call: TRBJ2-5; cdr3_length: 12; cdr3_aa: CASSPPWETQYF
v_call: TRBV10-3; j_call: TRBJ1-1; cdr3_length: 14; cdr3_aa: CAISETGRNTEAFF
v_call: TRBV5-1; j_call: TRBJ1-2; cdr3_length: 13; cdr3_aa: CASSTNSGEGYTF
v_call: TRBV29-1; j_call: TRBJ2-3; cdr3_length: 11; cdr3_aa: CSCLSGDTQYF
v_call: TRBV28; j_call: TRBJ1-2; cdr3_length: 12; cdr3_aa: CASSLEGYGYTF
v_call: TRBV7-9; j_call: TRBJ1-4; cdr3_length: 15; cdr3_aa: CASSLGWGLGEKLFF
v_call: TRBV12-3/TRBV12-4; j_call: TRBJ2-7; cdr3_length: 13; cdr3_aa: CASKGQGTYEQYF
v_call: TRBV7-8; j_call: TRBJ1-1; cdr3_length: 17; cdr3_aa: CASSSPPRRGRGTEAFF
v_call: TRBV6-5; j_call: TRBJ1-5; cdr3_length: 15; cdr3_aa: CASSNRGTGPQPQHF
v_call: TRBV27; j_call: TRBJ2-5; cdr3_length: 14; cdr3_aa: CASSWGGYQETQYF
v_call: TRBV12-5; j_call: TRBJ1-1; cdr3_length: 16; cdr3_aa: CASGLPTGGWWTEAFF